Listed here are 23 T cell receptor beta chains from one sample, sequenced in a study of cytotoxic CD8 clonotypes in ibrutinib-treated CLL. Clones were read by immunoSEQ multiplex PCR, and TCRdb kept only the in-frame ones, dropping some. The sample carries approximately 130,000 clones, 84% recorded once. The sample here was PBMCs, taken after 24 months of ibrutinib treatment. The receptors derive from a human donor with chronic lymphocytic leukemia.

The DNA for the CDR3 is TGTGCCAGCAGCCAAGACCCCGTTCTATCAACAGAGACCCAGTACTTC. This encodes CASSQDPVLSTETQYF. The chain employs TRBV4-2 and TRBJ2-5, with unresolved D. Germline V gives CDR1 LGHNA, CDR2 YNFKEQ. This CDR3 is built from 16 residues. V lost 0 bases and J lost 4, with 15 bases in between.

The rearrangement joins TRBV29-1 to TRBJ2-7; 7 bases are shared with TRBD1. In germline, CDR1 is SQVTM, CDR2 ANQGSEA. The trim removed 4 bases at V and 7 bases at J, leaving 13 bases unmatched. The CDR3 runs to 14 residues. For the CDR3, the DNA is TGCAGCGTTGCTCAACTACAGGGGAGAGGGGAGCAGTACTTC. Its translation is CSVAQLQGRGEQYF.

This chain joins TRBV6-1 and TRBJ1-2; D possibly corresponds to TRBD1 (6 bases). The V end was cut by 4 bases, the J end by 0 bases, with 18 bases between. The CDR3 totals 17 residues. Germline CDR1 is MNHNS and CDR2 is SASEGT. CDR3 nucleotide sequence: TGTGCCAGCAGTGCAAGACAGGCCGAAATGCCTAACTATGGCTACACCTTC. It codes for CASSARQAEMPNYGYTF.

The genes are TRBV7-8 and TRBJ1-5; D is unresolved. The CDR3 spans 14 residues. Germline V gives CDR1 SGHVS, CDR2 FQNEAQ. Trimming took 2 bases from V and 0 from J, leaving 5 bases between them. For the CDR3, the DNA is TGTGCCAGCAGCTTAAGGTATAGCAATCAGCCCCAGCATTTT. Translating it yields CASSLRYSNQPQHF.

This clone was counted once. Here the CDR3 DNA reads TGTGCCAGCAGCTCCGGGACAGGGATAGGGGGTTCACCCCTCCACTTT. This encodes CASSSGTGIGGSPLHF. The rearrangement uses TRBV5-6 and TRBJ1-6; 9 nucleotides line up with TRBD1. CDR3 length: 16 residues. J lost 9 bases, V lost 3 bases, and 10 bases had no gene match. Germline assignment: CDR1 SGHDT and CDR2 YYEEEE.

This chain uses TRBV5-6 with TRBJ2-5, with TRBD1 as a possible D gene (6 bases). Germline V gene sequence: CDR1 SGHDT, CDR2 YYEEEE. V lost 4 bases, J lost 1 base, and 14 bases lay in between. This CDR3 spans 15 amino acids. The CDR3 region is CASSPLLTGQETQYF. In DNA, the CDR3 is TGTGCCAGCAGCCCCCTCCTGACAGGCCAAGAGACCCAGTACTTC.

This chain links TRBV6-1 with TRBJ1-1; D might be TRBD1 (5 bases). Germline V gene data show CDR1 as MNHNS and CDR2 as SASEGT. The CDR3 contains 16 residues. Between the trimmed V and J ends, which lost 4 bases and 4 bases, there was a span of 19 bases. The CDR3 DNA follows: TGTGCCAGCAGTGTCGTTTCGGGGGTAACGGGCACTGAAGCTTTCTTT. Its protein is CASSVVSGVTGTEAFF.

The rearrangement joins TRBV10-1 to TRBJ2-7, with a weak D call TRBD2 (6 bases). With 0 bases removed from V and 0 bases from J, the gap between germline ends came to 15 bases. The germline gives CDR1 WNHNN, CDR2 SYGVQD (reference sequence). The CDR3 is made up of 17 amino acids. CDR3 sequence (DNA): TGCGCCAGCAGTGAGTCGCTAGGAGGGACCTACTCCTACGAGCAGTACTTC. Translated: CASSESLGGTYSYEQYF.

The CDR3 reads CASSEGSLRPYNEQFF. CDR3 DNA: TGCGCCAGCAGTGAGGGGTCTCTTAGGCCCTACAATGAGCAGTTCTTC. The V gene is TRBV10-1, the J gene TRBJ2-1, with D unresolved. V was trimmed by 2 bases and J by 2 bases, leaving 13 bases between them. The CDR3 loop spans 16 amino acids. The germline gives CDR1 WNHNN, CDR2 SYGVQD (reference sequence).

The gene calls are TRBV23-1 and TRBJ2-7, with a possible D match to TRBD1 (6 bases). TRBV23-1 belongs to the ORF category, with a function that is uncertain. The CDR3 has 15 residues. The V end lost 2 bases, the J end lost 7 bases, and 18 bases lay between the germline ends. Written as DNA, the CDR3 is TGCGCCAGCAGTCAAACTCCGACAGGCGCGAGGGAGCAGTACTTC. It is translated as CASSQTPTGAREQYF.

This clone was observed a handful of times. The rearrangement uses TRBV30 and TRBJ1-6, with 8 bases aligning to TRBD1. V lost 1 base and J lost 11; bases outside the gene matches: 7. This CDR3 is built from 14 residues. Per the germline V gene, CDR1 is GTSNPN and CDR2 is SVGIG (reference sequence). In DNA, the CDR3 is TGTGCCTGGAGTGCGGGACAGGCAGGGACACCCCTCCACTTT. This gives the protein CAWSAGQAGTPLHF.

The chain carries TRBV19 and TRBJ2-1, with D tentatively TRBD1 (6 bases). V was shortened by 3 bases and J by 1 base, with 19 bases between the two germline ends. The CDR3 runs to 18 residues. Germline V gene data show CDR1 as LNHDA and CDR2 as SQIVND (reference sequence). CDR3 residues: CASSISPFRGVSYNEQFF. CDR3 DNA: TGTGCCAGTAGTATTTCCCCGTTCAGGGGCGTATCCTACAATGAGCAGTTCTTC.

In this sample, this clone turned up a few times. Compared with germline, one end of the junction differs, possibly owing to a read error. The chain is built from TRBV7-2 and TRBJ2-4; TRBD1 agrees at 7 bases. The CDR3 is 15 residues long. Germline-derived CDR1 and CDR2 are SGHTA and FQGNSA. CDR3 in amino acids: CASSFPSPEGRGPNF. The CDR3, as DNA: TGTGCCAGCAGCTTCCCCTCCCCCGAGGGAAGGGGGCCTAACTTC.

CDR3 DNA: TGTGCCAGCAGCGTAGCCCCCGGGGGGGCTGGGGCCAACGTCCTGACTTTC. It translates to CASSVAPGGAGANVLTF. J is TRBJ2-6 and V is TRBV9, with 8 bases matching TRBD2. The CDR3 sequence is 17 residues long. CDR1 and CDR2 (germline): SGDLS, YYNGEE. After removal of 0 bases from V and 2 bases from J, the junction contained 4 bases not matched to a gene.

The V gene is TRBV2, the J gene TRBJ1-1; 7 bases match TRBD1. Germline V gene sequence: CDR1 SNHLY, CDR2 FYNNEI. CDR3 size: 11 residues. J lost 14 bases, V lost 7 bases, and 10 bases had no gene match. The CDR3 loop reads CASTGRDRCFF. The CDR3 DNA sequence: TGTGCCAGCACCGGGAGGGACAGATGCTTCTTT.

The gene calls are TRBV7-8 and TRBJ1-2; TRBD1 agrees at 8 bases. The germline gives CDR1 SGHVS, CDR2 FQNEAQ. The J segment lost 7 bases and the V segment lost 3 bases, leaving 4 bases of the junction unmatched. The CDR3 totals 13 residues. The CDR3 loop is CASSLDRVRGYTF. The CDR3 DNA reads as TGTGCCAGCAGCTTGGACAGGGTCCGTGGCTACACCTTC.

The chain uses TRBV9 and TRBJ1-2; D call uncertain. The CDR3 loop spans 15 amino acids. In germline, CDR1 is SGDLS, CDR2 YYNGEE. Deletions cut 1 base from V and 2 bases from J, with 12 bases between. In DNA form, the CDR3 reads TGTGCCAGCAGCGTAAGTACGGGATCCAACTATGGCTACACCTTC. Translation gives CASSVSTGSNYGYTF.

The CDR3 DNA follows: TGTGCCAGCAGTTCCGGGACAGAGGTTGCCTACGAGCAGTACTTC. This codes for CASSSGTEVAYEQYF. The chain is built from TRBV28 and TRBJ2-7, with TRBD1 matching 7 bases. With 4 bases clipped from V and 2 bases from J, the junction kept 8 bases outside the gene matches. CDR1 is MDHEN and CDR2 is SYDVKM in the germline V gene. The CDR3 consists of 15 residues.

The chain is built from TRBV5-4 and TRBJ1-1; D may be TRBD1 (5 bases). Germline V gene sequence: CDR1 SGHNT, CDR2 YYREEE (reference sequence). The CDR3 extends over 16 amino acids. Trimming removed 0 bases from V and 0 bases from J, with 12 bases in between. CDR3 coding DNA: TGTGCCAGCAGCTTGGGGCAGGGTGGGTTGAACACTGAAGCTTTCTTT. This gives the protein CASSLGQGGLNTEAFF.

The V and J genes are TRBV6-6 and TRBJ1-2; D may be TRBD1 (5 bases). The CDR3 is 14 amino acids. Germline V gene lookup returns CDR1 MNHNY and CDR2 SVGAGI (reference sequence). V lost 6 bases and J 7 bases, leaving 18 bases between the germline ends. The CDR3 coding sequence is TGTGCCAGCAGCCCCGGGACTGTTGTTTTTGGCTACACCTTC. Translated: CASSPGTVVFGYTF.

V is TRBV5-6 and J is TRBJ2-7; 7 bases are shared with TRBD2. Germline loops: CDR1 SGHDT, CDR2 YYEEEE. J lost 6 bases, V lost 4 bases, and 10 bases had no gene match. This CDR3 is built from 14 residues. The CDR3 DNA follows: TGTGCCAGCAGCCCCGGGCCTGGGAGGGGCGAGCAGTACTTC. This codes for CASSPGPGRGEQYF.

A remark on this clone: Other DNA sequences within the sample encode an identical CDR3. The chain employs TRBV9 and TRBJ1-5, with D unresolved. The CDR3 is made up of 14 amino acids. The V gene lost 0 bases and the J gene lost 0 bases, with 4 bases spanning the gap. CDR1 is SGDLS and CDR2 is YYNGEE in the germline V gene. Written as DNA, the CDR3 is TGTGCCAGCAGCGTAGATGATAGCAATCAGCCCCAGCATTTT. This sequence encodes CASSVDDSNQPQHF.

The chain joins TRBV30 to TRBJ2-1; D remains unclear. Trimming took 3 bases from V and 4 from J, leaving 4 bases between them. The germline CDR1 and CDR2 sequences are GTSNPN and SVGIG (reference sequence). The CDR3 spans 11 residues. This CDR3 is CAWSGYNEQFF. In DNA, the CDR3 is TGTGCCTGGAGCGGGTACAATGAGCAGTTCTTC.